This T cell receptor beta chain is drawn from a study of T cell clonality in common variable immunodeficiency. Findings and limits, study-wide: In common variable immunodeficiency, TCR beta chains reportedly carried fewer deletions and N-nucleotide insertions.

The length of the CDR3 is 14 residues. Germline-derived CDR1 and CDR2 are LNHDA and SQIVND (reference sequence). The trim removed 3 bases at V and 6 bases at J, leaving 1 base unmatched. This clone was counted many times. Its antigen is currently unknown. The CDR3 is cut off 3 residues early in the read; its end comes from the germline J gene. Generated by immunoSEQ multiplex PCR, the TCRdb table keeps only in-frame clones and is missing some. Singletons are absent from the sample, which has tens of thousands of clones. Sequences were obtained from peripheral blood mononuclear cells. The chain combines TRBV19 with TRBJ2-1, with TRBD1 matching over 11 bases. This sequence was found in a person aged 18 to 70 in good health. CDR3 region: CASSMGTGGNEQFF. The sequenced part of the CDR3 DNA is TGTGCCAGTAGTATGGGGACAGGGGGCAATGAG.